This T cell receptor (beta chain) was recovered during a study of Ad26.COV2.S vaccination and SARS-CoV-2 variants. In the study overall: Vaccine-arm donor from the placebo-controlled COV1001 Ad26.COV2.S trial. In the study, Ad26.COV2.S was injected intramuscularly once, or twice 56 days apart.

The treatment: roughly 20 received Ad26.COV2.S at low or high dose, single or two shots; roughly five received placebo; per-sample allocation not given. Sample collection was performed on day 63 after the first vaccine or placebo injection. As its vector, the vaccine had Ad26, which expressed Wuhan-strain SARS-CoV-2 spike. The ends were cut back, 0 bases at V and 0 bases at J, with 7 bases in the middle. The germline V gene encodes CDR1 SGHRS and CDR2 YFSETQ. The CDR3 contains 14 residues. Concerning this clone itself: The sample carries other DNA sequences with the same CDR3.

TCRdb's copy holds only in-frame clones and misses some; the assay was immunoSEQ multiplex PCR. The sample records under 400,000 clones, 87% being singletons. The source was peripheral blood, collected in a trial of Ad26.COV2.S vaccine versus placebo. The clonotype comes from a person between 18 and 65 years old who received the Ad26.COV2.S COVID-19 vaccine or a placebo. The chain recombines TRBV5-1 with TRBJ2-7, with D tentatively TRBD2 (5 bases). The CDR3 bases are TGCGCCAGCAGCTTGGATGGGAGCTCCTACGAGCAGTACTTC. Translated: CASSLDGSSYEQYF.